The 5 T cell receptor beta chains below all came from one sample that was sequenced in a study of T cells in tumors and immune-related adverse events. Clones were read by immunoSEQ multiplex PCR, and TCRdb kept only the in-frame ones, dropping some. The sample contains roughly 10,000 clones, approximately 90% of which appear only once. This sample comprised lymph node tissue, obtained from a patient treated with anti-PD-1 therapy. The receptors originated from a female donor with metastatic renal cell carcinoma.

This rearrangement joins TRBV5-1 to TRBJ2-5; tentative D call: TRBD1 (6 bases). CDR3 length: 16 residues. CDR1 is SGHRS and CDR2 is YFSETQ in the germline V gene. Trimming took 0 bases from V and 4 from J, leaving 16 bases between them. CDR3 protein: CASSLAAGDFAETQYF. DNA for the CDR3: TGCGCCAGCAGCTTGGCGGCAGGGGATTTTGCAGAGACCCAGTACTTC. Supplemented by reference TRBV5-1 and TRBJ2-5, the full variable domain reads KAGVTQTPRYLIKTRGQQVTLSCSPISGHRSVSWYQQTPGQGLQFLFEYFSETQRNKGNFPGRFSGRQFSNSRSEMNVSTLELGDSALYLCASSLAAGDFAETQYFGPGTRLLVL.

The rearrangement joins TRBV19 to TRBJ2-5; D call uncertain. Per the germline V gene, CDR1 is LNHDA and CDR2 is SQIVND (reference sequence). Trimming removed 8 bases at V and 9 bases at J, with 13 bases between. This CDR3 comprises 11 residues. The CDR3 DNA is TGTGCCAGTTCAAGCACCTCGGCCCAGTACTTC. This sequence encodes CASSSTSAQYF.

This clone has a single count. The chain has TRBV7-8 and TRBJ2-1, with D perhaps matching TRBD1 (6 bases). Germline CDR1 reads SGHVS; CDR2 reads FQNEAQ. Trimming cost V 4 bases and J 9 bases, with 13 bases left between them. This CDR3 spans 13 amino acids. The CDR3 coding sequence is TGTGCCAGCAGCTCAGAACAGGGAGTTGAGCAGTTCTTC. Its protein is CASSSEQGVEQFF.

The rearrangement links TRBV6-5 to TRBJ2-1; D remains unclear. Deletions cut 2 bases from V and 3 bases from J, with 5 bases between. CDR1 is MNHEY and CDR2 is SVGAGI in the germline V gene. The CDR3 runs to 13 residues. The CDR3 DNA reads TGTGCCAGCAGTTACATGGGCTACAATGAGCAGTTCTTC. Protein: CASSYMGYNEQFF.

This chain connects TRBV30 to TRBJ1-1, with D possibly TRBD1 on 5 matching bases. Germline lookup yields CDR1 GTSNPN and CDR2 SVGIG (reference sequence). The ends were cut back, 4 bases at V and 1 base at J, with 10 bases in the middle. The length of the CDR3 is 13 residues. CDR3 coding DNA: TGTGCCTGGACGAGGGGTGAGAACACTGAAGCTTTCTTT. Its translation is CAWTRGENTEAFF. Combining the CDR3 with reference TRBV30 and TRBJ1-1 gives the whole variable domain SQTIHQWPATLVQPVGSPLSLECTVEGTSNPNLYWYRQAAGRGLQLLFYSVGIGQISSEVPQNLSASRPQDRQFILSSKKLLLSDSGFYLCAWTRGENTEAFFGQGTRLTVV.